This T cell receptor (beta chain) was sequenced during a study of OX40 agonist ivuxolimab in advanced cancers. Germline V gene lookup returns CDR1 MNHEY and CDR2 SVGAGI. The CDR3 has 13 amino acids. The V and J ends lost 2 bases and 4 bases respectively, with 8 bases between them. The data were produced by immunoSEQ multiplex PCR, yet TCRdb's version contains in-frame clones alone and is incomplete. The table includes 100,000 to 150,000 clones, more than 85% detected once. This specimen consisted of CD4+ or CD8+ T cells sorted from blood, obtained in a trial of the OX40 agonist ivuxolimab. The rearrangement joins TRBV6-5 to TRBJ2-5; D perhaps matches TRBD1 (5 bases). This TCR derives from an adult with an advanced solid tumor such as melanoma, head and neck, liver or kidney cancer. The CDR3 sequence is CASSYLRGETQYF. CDR3 nucleotides: TGTGCCAGCAGTTACCTTAGGGGAGAGACCCAGTACTTC.